A selection of T cell receptor beta chains follows, all from one sample in a study of blood T cell repertoires in COVID-19. Some clones are missing from TCRdb's copy, which holds only in-frame ones; the method was immunoSEQ multiplex PCR. The repertoire holds 240,000 or so clones, with about 80% as singletons. Sequenced input: peripheral blood. The receptors were sampled from a woman older than 75 with acute or convalescent COVID-19. Each CDR3 is given without its conserved first and last residue.

J	V	CDR3
TRBJ1-4	TRBV9	ASSPSQGRVEKLF
TRBJ2-7	TRBV10-3	AIRGAGVDEQY
TRBJ2-1	TRBV5-1	ASSPPGALGHEQF
TRBJ1-2	TRBV12-3/TRBV12-4	ASSSPGNYGYT
TRBJ1-2	TRBV15	ATSPTLLSAGPGYGYT
TRBJ1-6	TRBV25-1	ASKFGVGQGNSPLH
TRBJ1-1	TRBV6-6	ASNPSDRGPYTEAF
TRBJ2-1	TRBV27	ASSISTGSYNEQF
TRBJ2-1	TRBV4-1	ASSHGPSGRAPYNEQF
TRBJ1-1	TRBV6-5	ASSYVDRSEAF
TRBJ2-5	TRBV7-9	ASSLGAGQETQY
TRBJ1-2	TRBV11-2	ASSLRAGTNYGYT
TRBJ2-7	TRBV6-2/TRBV6-3	ASSYKAGGVYEQY
TRBJ1-3	TRBV19	ASTITGLGNTIY
TRBJ2-2	TRBV5-1	ASRVDGRTGELF
TRBJ1-2	TRBV5-1	ASPKHQGLDGYT
TRBJ2-7	TRBV5-1	ASRASGSYEQY
TRBJ2-1	TRBV14	ASSRRNEQF
TRBJ2-7	TRBV21-1	ASSKDGVTYEQY
TRBJ1-1	TRBV12-2	ASRPRQGTHLEAF
TRBJ2-7	TRBV9	ASSVGGRLVVEQY
TRBJ1-2	TRBV2	ASRMDSAGGYT
TRBJ2-4	TRBV4-2	ASSHGGGRGKNIQY
TRBJ2-7	TRBV19	ATPGLAGVGTTYEQY
TRBJ2-1	TRBV9	ASSPRAGVNNEQF
TRBJ1-1	TRBV21-1	ASSKDIGRGVEAF
TRBJ2-3	TRBV5-1	ASSSRLTLAGGTDTQY
TRBJ1-1	TRBV18	ASSPRAQGGYTEAF
TRBJ1-2	TRBV29-1	SVVEPDGYT
TRBJ1-2	TRBV6-5	ASRDRVNGYT
TRBJ1-6	TRBV15	ATSRDPDSRGGSPLH
TRBJ2-7	TRBV3-1/TRBV3-2	ASSITGTGVYEQY
TRBJ1-5	TRBV6-2/TRBV6-3	ASSYGGSKPQH
TRBJ1-4	TRBV6-1	ASIGGRNEKLF
TRBJ1-2	TRBV20-1	SASAGGGSYGYT
TRBJ2-3	TRBV4-2	ASSPGTSGKDTQY
TRBJ2-2	TRBV7-9	ASSSSLNGELF
TRBJ2-7	TRBV5-4	ASSFTSITGDEQY
TRBJ2-7	TRBV9	ASSVEGQGYEQY
TRBJ1-2	TRBV9	ASSLRDRGEANYGYT
TRBJ1-1	TRBV28	ASSTRRNFPEAF
TRBJ2-7	TRBV11-2	ASSLGGTSSYEQY
TRBJ1-1	TRBV3-1/TRBV3-2	ASSLGQGLNTEAF
TRBJ1-3	TRBV25-1	ASSGQGNTIY
TRBJ2-1	TRBV11-3	ASSLGLADNNEQF
TRBJ1-3	TRBV18	ASSPPGFSGNTIY
TRBJ1-2	TRBV2	ASSARDRVGYGYT
TRBJ2-2	TRBV4-3	ASSQGTGANTGELF
TRBJ1-4	TRBV5-6	ASSLIGRGLNEKLF
TRBJ1-3	TRBV19	ASSIVLPSSGNTIY
TRBJ2-1	TRBV2	ASSGSGRNYNEQF
TRBJ2-3	TRBV29-1	SVEGTSGAKNTQY
TRBJ2-2	TRBV9	ASSVQGTFTGELF